Below, 26 T cell receptor beta chains from the same sample are listed, as sequenced in a study of blood T cells in healthy people across ages. It was with a sample-barcoded 5' primer and a J-beta primer mix that a second PCR of about 6 to 12 cycles was run. MiXCR was run by TCRdb on the 5' RACE reads, yielding one entry per CDR3 protein. The table records more than 650,000 distinct CDR3 sequences, 40% to 65% of them present only once. Sequenced: blood. All receptors derive from a man older than 75 in good health.

This clonotype was seen only a few times. The V call is TRBV27, the J call TRBJ1-6; 8 bases fit TRBD1. This CDR3 region has 15 residues. Unmatched junction bases numbered 7, after V lost 3 bases and J lost 9 bases. Per germline, CDR1 MNHEY and CDR2 SMNVEV (reference sequence). The CDR3 here is CASSFGQGRRSPLHF. CDR3 DNA sequence: TGTGCCAGCAGTTTTGGACAGGGACGGCGTTCACCCCTCCACTTT.

The table lists this clonotype with many counts. The chain employs TRBV4-1 and TRBJ2-7, with D possibly matching TRBD2 (6 bases). V was clipped by 3 bases and J by 3 bases, with 12 bases between them. Germline lookup yields CDR1 MGHRA and CDR2 YSYEKL. The CDR3 extends over 14 amino acids. The CDR3 is CASSQPGTYYEQYF. In DNA form, the CDR3 reads TGCGCCAGCAGCCAGCCCGGGACTTACTACGAGCAGTACTTC.

The V call is TRBV6-1, the J call TRBJ1-2; D may be TRBD1 (6 bases). CDR3 length: 14 residues. The ends were cut back, 4 bases at V and 5 bases at J, with 14 bases in the middle. CDR1 is MNHNS, CDR2 SASEGT, per germline. CDR3 sequence: CASSATGTGYGYTF. For the CDR3, the DNA is TGTGCCAGCAGTGCAACAGGGACCGGGTATGGCTACACCTTC.

J is TRBJ2-1 and V is TRBV25-1; D perhaps matches TRBD2 (5 bases). The better agreement between TRBJ2-7 and the DNA end casts doubt on the J call. This CDR3 contains 15 residues. The germline V gene encodes CDR1 MGHDK and CDR2 SYGVNS. DNA of the CDR3: TGTGCCAGACCCTCGAGCCCGGGGATCCATCACGAGCAGTACTTC. It codes for CARPSSPGIHHEQYF.

This clonotype was picked up a small number of times. This chain uses TRBV5-5 with TRBJ2-1, with D perhaps matching TRBD2 (7 bases). The germline gives CDR1 SGHKS, CDR2 YYEKEE (reference sequence). Trimming removed 7 bases at V and 11 bases at J, with 22 bases between. The CDR3 totals 14 residues. The CDR3 sequence is CASGEGHGGRQQFF. CDR3 nucleotides: TGTGCCAGCGGGGAGGGGCACGGGGGGCGACAGCAGTTCTTC.

The V and J genes are TRBV10-3 and TRBJ1-2; a weak D match, TRBD1 (5 bases). Germline V CDR1 and CDR2: ENHRY, SYGVKD. Trimming removed 8 bases at V and 3 bases at J, with 13 bases between. This CDR3 has 13 residues. CDR3 DNA sequence: TGTGCCATCTCGGCGGGGGGTGACTATGGCTACACCTTC. Translating it yields CAISAGGDYGYTF.

The chain is built from TRBV2 and TRBJ2-7; D gene uncertain. The CDR3 length is 13 residues. Germline-derived CDR1 and CDR2 are SNHLY and FYNNEI. V was trimmed by 4 bases and J by 2 bases, leaving 9 bases between them. CDR3 loop: CASSVEVAYEQYF. CDR3 bases: TGTGCCAGCAGTGTTGAGGTGGCCTACGAGCAGTACTTC.

The chain combines TRBV20-1 with TRBJ1-4; 7 bases fit TRBD1. Unmatched junction bases numbered 8, after V lost 6 bases and J lost 7 bases. This CDR3 has 13 residues. The V gene's germline CDR1 is DFQATT and CDR2 SNEGSKA (reference sequence). For the CDR3, the DNA is TGCAGTGCGCAGGACAGGAGGGGTGAAAAACTGTTTTTT. It translates to CSAQDRRGEKLFF.

The chain combines TRBV5-1 with TRBJ2-2; 10 positions agree with TRBD2. The CDR3 totals 16 residues. V lost 3 bases and J lost 2; bases outside the gene matches: 4. Germline V gene lookup returns CDR1 SGHRS and CDR2 YFSETQ. This CDR3 reads CASSWTSGPNTGELFF. CDR3 bases: TGCGCCAGCAGCTGGACTAGCGGCCCTAACACCGGGGAGCTGTTTTTT.

Remarks on this clonotype: A clone one base away is much larger, so this may be a read error. The genes are TRBV29-1 and TRBJ2-1; 13 bases are shared with TRBD2. The J call is doubtful: the DNA matches TRBJ2-7 better. The CDR3 totals 20 residues. The germline V gene has CDR1 SQVTM and CDR2 ANQGSEA. CDR3 DNA: TGCAGCGTTGAAGATCTTCAAGGGACTAGCGGGACTCTCTCCTACAATGAGCAGTACTTC. It encodes CSVEDLQGTSGTLSYNEQYF.

The chain employs TRBV2 and TRBJ2-1; D not resolved. V dropped 6 bases and J dropped 6 bases, with 9 bases sitting between them. CDR1 and CDR2 from the germline V gene are SNHLY and FYNNEI. The CDR3 runs to 12 residues. CDR3 residues: CASRQTPNEQFF. In DNA form, the CDR3 reads TGTGCCAGCAGGCAAACCCCCAATGAGCAGTTCTTC.

This clonotype was found a few times. CDR3 protein: CASSRPAGASTDTQYF. The CDR3 DNA reads TGTGCCAGCAGCAGACCGGCCGGGGCTAGCACAGATACGCAGTATTTT. The chain recombines TRBV7-2 with TRBJ2-3; D possibly uses TRBD1 or TRBD2 (5 bases each). The CDR3 runs to 16 residues. The germline V gene encodes CDR1 SGHTA and CDR2 FQGNSA. The germline V and J ends were trimmed by 5 bases and 0 bases, with 15 bases remaining between them.

This clonotype was seen only a few times. CDR3 loop: CASRPVGISYNEQFF. CDR3 nucleotides: TGTGCCAGCAGGCCTGTCGGCATCTCCTACAATGAGCAGTTCTTC. This chain uses TRBV5-5 with TRBJ2-1; D gene uncertain. Germline V gene data show CDR1 as SGHKS and CDR2 as YYEKEE (reference sequence). Deletions cut 5 bases from V and 0 bases from J, with 12 bases between. CDR3 length: 15 amino acids.

The rearrangement uses TRBV27 and TRBJ2-3; 10 bases are shared with TRBD2. The CDR3 is 17 residues long. Losses at the gene ends were 3 bases for V and 4 bases for J; bases not matched to a gene: 10. Germline CDR1 reads MNHEY; CDR2 reads SMNVEV (reference sequence). The CDR3 DNA sequence: TGTGCCAGCAGTTTCGGGTTAGCGGGAGGATCTGCAGATACGCAGTATTTT. Protein product: CASSFGLAGGSADTQYF.

This sequence joins TRBV7-2 and TRBJ2-3, with TRBD2 identical over 10 bases. The V gene's germline CDR1 is SGHTA and CDR2 FQGNSA. There are 16 residues in the CDR3. V was pared by 2 bases and J by 1 base, with 3 bases of the junction left unmatched. In nucleotides, the CDR3 is TGTGCCAGCAGCTTATTTGGACTAGCGGGCACAGATACGCAGTATTTT. As protein: CASSLFGLAGTDTQYF.

V gene TRBV5-1 combines with J gene TRBJ2-5, with 9 bases fitting TRBD1. The CDR3 runs 15 residues. The V and J ends lost 3 bases and 5 bases, in that order; junction bases with no gene match: 8. CDR1 and CDR2 from the germline V gene are SGHRS and YFSETQ. CDR3 coding DNA: TGCGCCAGCAGCTCCCAGGACAGGGGCAGGGAGACCCAGTACTTC. The encoded protein is CASSSQDRGRETQYF.

This clonotype was seen a few times. The J gene is TRBJ2-1, the V gene TRBV4-2; 11 bases map to TRBD2. J was trimmed by 5 bases and V by 3 bases; bases with no gene match: 3. This CDR3 has 15 amino acids. The germline V gene has CDR1 LGHNA and CDR2 YNFKEQ. CDR3 nucleotides: TGTGCCAGCAGCCAGACTAGCGGGACACACAATGAGCAGTTCTTC. Translating it yields CASSQTSGTHNEQFF.

This clonotype was counted only a few times. The chain recombines TRBV12-3 or TRBV12-4 with TRBJ2-3; tentative D call: TRBD2 (7 bases). The CDR3 has 17 residues. Trimming pared 4 bases from V and 14 bases from J, leaving 31 bases between. The CDR3 sequence is CASSSIFARGGDRYAYF. The CDR3 DNA reads TGTGCCAGCAGTTCTATATTCGCGAGGGGGGGCGACAGATACGCGTATTTT.

CDR3 nucleotides: TGCAGTGCTAGGAAGGAGCTAGATACGCAGTATTTT. Encoded protein: CSARKELDTQYF. The genes are TRBV20-1 and TRBJ2-3, with D uncertain. Germline CDR1 DFQATT, CDR2 SNEGSKA (reference sequence). The V end was cut by 3 bases, the J end by 5 bases, with 9 bases between. This CDR3 region has 12 residues.

Comments on this clonotype: A read error may produce the germline difference seen at one junction end. The V and J genes are TRBV4-1 and TRBJ2-5; D may be TRBD2 (7 bases). Germline loops: CDR1 MGHRA, CDR2 YSYEKL. The CDR3 is 17 amino acids. CDR3 protein: CAGSYHGGRRVQETQYF. Here the CDR3 DNA reads TGCGCCGGCAGCTATCACGGGGGGCGTCGGGTCCAAGAGACCCAGTACTTC.

In its sample, this clonotype was seen a few times. The chain recombines TRBV5-1 with TRBJ2-3, with TRBD2 identical over 9 bases. This CDR3 has 15 amino acids. V lost 4 bases to trimming and J lost 4 bases; unmatched junction nucleotides: 7. The germline V gene has CDR1 SGHRS and CDR2 YFSETQ. CDR3 sequence (DNA): TGCGCCAGCAGCCATAGCGGGAGTGGCGCAGATACGCAGTATTTT. Translating gives CASSHSGSGADTQYF. Full variable domain (remainder filled in from reference TRBV5-1 and TRBJ2-3): KAGVTQTPRYLIKTRGQQVTLSCSPISGHRSVSWYQQTPGQGLQFLFEYFSETQRNKGNFPGRFSGRQFSNSRSEMNVSTLELGDSALYLCASSHSGSGADTQYFGPGTRLTVL.

This chain links TRBV12-5 with TRBJ1-1; possibly TRBD1 for D (6 bases). V gave up 6 bases and J gave up 1 base, with 15 bases separating them. This CDR3 is 15 amino acids long. CDR1 and CDR2 (germline): LGHNT, FRNRAP. The CDR3 region is CASGPRGGKNTEAFF. CDR3 nucleotides: TGTGCTAGTGGCCCGAGGGGGGGGAAGAACACTGAAGCTTTCTTT.

This chain joins TRBV3-1 and TRBJ1-1, with unresolved D. The germline V gene has CDR1 LGHDT and CDR2 YNNKEL (reference sequence). V gave up 7 bases and J gave up 7 bases, with 13 bases separating them. The CDR3 totals 12 residues. CDR3 nucleotide sequence: TGTGCCAGCAACCCAAGTCGGGGTGAAGCTTTCTTT. This gives the protein CASNPSRGEAFF.

This clonotype has a single count. V and J are TRBV27 and TRBJ2-7; D is uncertain. The germline CDR1 and CDR2 sequences are MNHEY and SMNVEV (reference sequence). V was shortened by 0 bases and J by 6 bases, with 6 bases between the two germline ends. The CDR3 is 12 residues long. The CDR3 DNA reads TGTGCCAGCAGTTTATCCGGGCTCGAGCAGTACTTC. Translating gives CASSLSGLEQYF.

The chain combines TRBV27 with TRBJ2-5; 8 bases match TRBD2. The J call may be faulty, since TRBJ2-7 better matches the DNA end. From germline, CDR1 is MNHEY and CDR2 SMNVEV (reference sequence). CDR3 size: 14 residues. As DNA, the CDR3 is TGTGCCAGCAGTTTAATTCCTAGCGGGTACGAGCAGTACTTC. This encodes CASSLIPSGYEQYF.

The rearrangement joins TRBV7-9 to TRBJ1-2; D uncertain. V was clipped by 1 base and J by 8 bases, with 5 bases between them. Germline assignment: CDR1 SEHNR and CDR2 FQNEAQ (reference sequence). This CDR3 comprises 11 residues. CDR3 amino acids: CASSLDVGYTF. In DNA form, the CDR3 reads TGTGCCAGCAGCTTAGATGTCGGCTACACCTTC.